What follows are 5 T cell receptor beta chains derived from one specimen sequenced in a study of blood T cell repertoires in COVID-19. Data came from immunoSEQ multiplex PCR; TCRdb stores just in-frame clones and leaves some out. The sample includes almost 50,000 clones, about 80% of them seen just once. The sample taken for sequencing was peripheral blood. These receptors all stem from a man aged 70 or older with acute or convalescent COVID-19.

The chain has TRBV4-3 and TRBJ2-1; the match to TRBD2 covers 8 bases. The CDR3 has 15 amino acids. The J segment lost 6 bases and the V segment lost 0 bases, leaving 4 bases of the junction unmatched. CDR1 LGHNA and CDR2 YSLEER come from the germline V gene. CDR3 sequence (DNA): TGCGCCAGCAGCCAAGACGGACTAGCTGTCAATGAGCAGTTCTTC. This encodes CASSQDGLAVNEQFF.

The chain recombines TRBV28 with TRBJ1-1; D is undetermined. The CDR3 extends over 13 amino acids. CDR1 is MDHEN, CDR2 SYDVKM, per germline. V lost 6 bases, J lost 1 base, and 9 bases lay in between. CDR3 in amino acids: CASRVGGNTEAFF. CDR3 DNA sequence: TGTGCCAGCAGAGTGGGAGGGAACACTGAAGCTTTCTTT.

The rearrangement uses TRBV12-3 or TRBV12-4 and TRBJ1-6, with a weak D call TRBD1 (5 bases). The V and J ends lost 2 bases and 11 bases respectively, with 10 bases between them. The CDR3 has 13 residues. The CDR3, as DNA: TGTGCCAGCAGTTTAAAGCAGGGTACACCCCTCCACTTT. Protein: CASSLKQGTPLHF.

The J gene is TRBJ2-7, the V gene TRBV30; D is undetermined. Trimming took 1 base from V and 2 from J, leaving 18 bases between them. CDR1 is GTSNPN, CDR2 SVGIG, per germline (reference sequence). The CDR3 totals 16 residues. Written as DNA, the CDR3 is TGTGCCTGGAGTGGCAAATATAGAGGCAGAACCTACGAGCAGTACTTC. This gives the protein CAWSGKYRGRTYEQYF. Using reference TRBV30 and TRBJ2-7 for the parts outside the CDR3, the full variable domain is SQTIHQWPATLVQPVGSPLSLECTVEGTSNPNLYWYRQAAGRGLQLLFYSVGIGQISSEVPQNLSASRPQDRQFILSSKKLLLSDSGFYLCAWSGKYRGRTYEQYFGPGTRLTVT.

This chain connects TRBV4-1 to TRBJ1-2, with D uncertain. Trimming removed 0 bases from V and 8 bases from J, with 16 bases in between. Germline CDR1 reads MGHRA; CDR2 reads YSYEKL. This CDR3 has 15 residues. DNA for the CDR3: TGCGCCAGCAGCCAAGAGGAATCCCCAACGGGGGGCTACACCTTC. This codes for CASSQEESPTGGYTF.